These 30 T cell receptor beta chains originate from one sample sequenced in a study of blood T cell repertoires in COVID-19 (dated by TCRdb to about 2020). The library came from the immunoSEQ multiplex PCR assay. TCRdb retrieved this table from immuneACCESS and kept in-frame rearrangements only. Not all clones are present; in checked studies, unresolved V genes account for under half, and no reason is known for the remainder. The sample table contains 300,000 or so clones; only one count was recorded for approximately 82% of them. The top ten clones comprise roughly 1.3% of the sample. Sequencing was carried out using peripheral blood. Every receptor here comes from a woman aged 45-59 years with acute or convalescent COVID-19.

V gene TRBV7-2 combines with J gene TRBJ2-1; 8 bases fit TRBD1. Trimming at V came to 5 bases and at J to 4 bases, leaving 4 bases not matched to a gene. The CDR3 extends over 14 amino acids. Germline values: CDR1 SGHTA, CDR2 FQGNSA. As DNA, the CDR3 is TGTGCCAGCAGCCCGCGACAGGGGTACAATGAGCAGTTCTTC. Protein: CASSPRQGYNEQFF.

J is TRBJ2-1 and V is TRBV29-1; 8 positions match TRBD1. The CDR3 spans 14 residues. With V trimmed by 8 bases and J by 0 bases, 6 bases remained unmatched. Germline V gives CDR1 SQVTM, CDR2 ANQGSEA. CDR3 protein: CSLTGGDSYNEQFF. Here the CDR3 DNA reads TGCAGCCTAACAGGGGGAGACTCCTACAATGAGCAGTTCTTC.

The chain combines TRBV27 with TRBJ2-5, with a weak D call TRBD1 (6 bases). This CDR3 is built from 14 residues. Between the trimmed V and J ends, which lost 4 bases and 1 base, there was a span of 10 bases. Looked up from germline, CDR1 is MNHEY and CDR2 is SMNVEV (reference sequence). The CDR3 sequence is CASSSGTPQETQYF. CDR3 in DNA: TGTGCCAGCAGTTCAGGGACACCCCAAGAGACCCAGTACTTC.

The chain uses TRBV6-4 and TRBJ2-1; 9 nucleotides line up with TRBD2. Germline CDR1 and CDR2: MRHNA and SNTAGT. The CDR3 spans 17 residues. With 6 bases clipped from V and 4 bases from J, the junction kept 13 bases outside the gene matches. CDR3 residues: CASSASFASGVYNEQFF. CDR3 DNA: TGTGCCAGCAGCGCCTCTTTCGCTAGCGGGGTATACAATGAGCAGTTCTTC.

The rearrangement joins TRBV30 to TRBJ1-5; D is ambiguous. Trimming cost V 3 bases and J 4 bases, with 19 bases left between them. From germline, CDR1 is GTSNPN and CDR2 SVGIG (reference sequence). The CDR3 contains 16 residues. CDR3 in amino acids: CAWRPPTSSGNQPQHF. The DNA for the CDR3 is TGTGCCTGGAGACCCCCGACATCCAGTGGTAATCAGCCCCAGCATTTT. Supplemented by reference TRBV30 and TRBJ1-5, the full variable domain reads SQTIHQWPATLVQPVGSPLSLECTVEGTSNPNLYWYRQAAGRGLQLLFYSVGIGQISSEVPQNLSASRPQDRQFILSSKKLLLSDSGFYLCAWRPPTSSGNQPQHFGDGTRLSIL.

This chain links TRBV10-3 with TRBJ2-1, with 9 nucleotides matching TRBD1. V was clipped by 8 bases and J by 8 bases; unmatched bases: 7. From germline, CDR1 is ENHRY and CDR2 SYGVKD. This CDR3 region has 13 residues. The DNA of the CDR3 is TGTGCCATCGGCTGGACAGGGGTGGATGAGCAGTTCTTC. Amino acid sequence: CAIGWTGVDEQFF.

The rearrangement links TRBV6-2 or TRBV6-3 to TRBJ2-2; D perhaps matches TRBD1 (6 bases). Per germline, CDR1 MNHEY and CDR2 SVGEGT. Trimming removed 6 bases at V and 4 bases at J, with 15 bases between. CDR3 length equals 15 residues. CDR3 nucleotide sequence: TGTGCCAGCAGCTGGGTCACAGGGAGCACCGGGGAGCTGTTTTTT. Translating it yields CASSWVTGSTGELFF.

This clone came up once. The V gene is TRBV29-1, the J gene TRBJ2-3; no clear D gene. V lost 3 bases and J lost 1, with 11 bases in between. CDR1 is SQVTM, CDR2 ANQGSEA, per germline. There are 14 residues in the CDR3. CDR3 sequence reads: CSVDRFVGTDTQYF. DNA for the CDR3: TGCAGCGTTGATAGATTTGTAGGCACAGATACGCAGTATTTT.

The chain uses TRBV5-4 and TRBJ2-5, with TRBD2 matching 8 bases. This CDR3 spans 13 amino acids. Germline assignment: CDR1 SGHNT and CDR2 YYREEE (reference sequence). CDR3 amino acids: CAGAGAGEETQYF. CDR3 DNA sequence: TGTGCAGGAGCGGGAGCTGGGGAAGAGACCCAGTACTTC.

The chain couples TRBV6-5 to TRBJ1-5; 8 bases match TRBD1. With V trimmed by 5 bases and J by 5 bases, 5 bases remained unmatched. This CDR3 has 14 amino acids. CDR1 and CDR2 (germline): MNHEY, SVGAGI. The CDR3 region is CASSPTGDYQPQHF. CDR3 DNA sequence: TGTGCCAGCAGTCCGACAGGGGACTATCAGCCCCAGCATTTT.

For this clone: Additional DNA sequences in this sample encode the identical CDR3. The rearrangement links TRBV12-3 or TRBV12-4 to TRBJ1-4, with unresolved D. The CDR3 is made up of 11 amino acids. V was clipped by 7 bases and J by 4 bases, with 4 bases between them. The CDR3 sequence is CASTLNEKLFF. The DNA for the CDR3 is TGTGCCAGCACCCTTAATGAAAAACTGTTTTTT.

The V call is TRBV21-1, the J call TRBJ2-5; TRBD2, the table's D call, was not compared with the DNA. TRBV21-1 is designated a pseudogene. This CDR3 comprises 16 residues. CDR3 protein: CASSKGSGAGTETQYF. The CDR3 DNA sequence: TGTGCCAGCAGCAAAGGCAGCGGGGCGGGGACAGAGACCCAGTACTTC.

This chain connects TRBV6-5 to TRBJ2-5, with 9 bases identical to TRBD1. The CDR3 covers 14 residues. Trimming at V came to 6 bases and at J to 5 bases, leaving 7 bases not matched to a gene. The germline gives CDR1 MNHEY, CDR2 SVGAGI. The CDR3 loop is CASREDRGKETQYF. The CDR3 nucleotides read TGTGCCAGCAGAGAGGACAGGGGAAAGGAGACCCAGTACTTC.

The V call is TRBV4-1, the J call TRBJ2-1; 8 positions match TRBD1. Per the germline V gene, CDR1 is MGHRA and CDR2 is YSYEKL. The J segment lost 9 bases and the V segment lost 6 bases, leaving 10 bases of the junction unmatched. The CDR3 extends over 14 amino acids. CDR3 coding DNA: TGCGCCAGCAGGCCCATCTCAGGGGGCCTTGAGCAGTTCTTC. This sequence encodes CASRPISGGLEQFF.

The genes are TRBV3-1 (or the pseudogene TRBV3-2) and TRBJ2-7, with 10 bases lining up with TRBD2. CDR3 size: 14 residues. In germline, CDR1 is LGHDT, CDR2 YNNKEL (reference sequence). V was clipped by 4 bases and J by 4 bases; unmatched bases: 4. This CDR3 is CASSPSGRAYEQYV. In nucleotides, the CDR3 is TGTGCCAGCAGCCCCAGCGGGAGGGCTTACGAGCAGTACGTC.

This sequence joins TRBV10-3 and TRBJ1-1; D possibly corresponds to TRBD1 (6 bases). The CDR3 has 13 amino acids. V dropped 6 bases and J dropped 1 base, with 9 bases sitting between them. Germline V CDR1 and CDR2: ENHRY, SYGVKD. The CDR3 DNA follows: TGTGCCATCAGGTCGGACAGGAACACTGAAGCTTTCTTT. It codes for CAIRSDRNTEAFF.

The chain employs TRBV24-1 and TRBJ2-7; D might be TRBD1 (7 bases). The V gene's germline CDR1 is KGHDR and CDR2 SFDVKD. This CDR3 has 15 residues. V lost 3 bases, J lost 4 bases, and 15 bases lay in between. In DNA, the CDR3 is TGTGCCACCAGTGATCCCGGACAGGCGGGGTACGAGCAGTACTTC. It yields the protein CATSDPGQAGYEQYF.

The chain is built from TRBV11-2 and TRBJ1-1; TRBD1 is a possible D gene (6 bases). Germline V gene sequence: CDR1 SGHAT, CDR2 FQNNGV. V was clipped by 5 bases and J by 5 bases, with 21 bases between them. The CDR3 has 16 amino acids. CDR3 sequence: CASSPRLGARGTEAFF. CDR3 bases: TGTGCCAGCAGCCCCCGCTTGGGGGCGCGAGGGACTGAAGCTTTCTTT.

The chain carries TRBV19 and TRBJ2-1, with 9 nucleotides matching TRBD1. The ends lost 11 bases at V and 8 bases at J; junction bases unmatched: 4. The CDR3 loop spans 11 amino acids. CDR1 and CDR2 (germline): LNHDA, SQIVND (reference sequence). The CDR3 sequence is CAVRQGDEQFF. For the CDR3, the DNA is TGTGCCGTCCGACAGGGGGATGAGCAGTTCTTC.

J is TRBJ2-7 and V is TRBV7-3, with D perhaps matching TRBD2 (6 bases). This CDR3 contains 13 residues. CDR1 is SGHTA, CDR2 FQGTGA, per germline. Trimming took 3 bases from V and 3 from J, leaving 9 bases between them. CDR3 region: CASSFTGDYEQYF. CDR3 DNA: TGTGCCAGCAGCTTCACGGGAGACTACGAGCAGTACTTC.

The gene calls are TRBV5-1 and TRBJ1-2; D might be TRBD1 (5 bases). The CDR3 sequence is 15 residues long. CDR1 is SGHRS, CDR2 YFSETQ, per germline. Trimming cost V 0 bases and J 2 bases, with 11 bases left between them. DNA for the CDR3: TGCGCCAGCAGCTTGGACCGACAGAGCAACTATGGCTACACCTTC. Translated: CASSLDRQSNYGYTF.

The gene calls are TRBV2 and TRBJ2-7; 9 bases agree with TRBD1. This CDR3 is built from 15 residues. Germline lookup yields CDR1 SNHLY and CDR2 FYNNEI. V lost 8 bases to trimming and J lost 4 bases; unmatched junction nucleotides: 12. The CDR3 is CASRRDTDRGYEQYF. Here the CDR3 DNA reads TGTGCCAGCCGACGCGATACGGACAGGGGATACGAGCAGTACTTC.

This rearrangement joins TRBV15 to TRBJ1-2; 7 bases agree with TRBD1. Germline assignment: CDR1 LNHNV and CDR2 YYDKDF (reference sequence). The CDR3 consists of 18 residues. J lost 2 bases, V lost 0 bases, and 12 bases had no gene match. The CDR3, as DNA: TGTGCCACCAGCAGAGATCTCATAAAACGGGACAGAAACTATGGCTACACCTTC. This encodes CATSRDLIKRDRNYGYTF.

The gene calls are TRBV29-1 and TRBJ2-7; TRBD2 agrees at 7 bases. The CDR3 spans 14 residues. J was trimmed by 6 bases and V by 6 bases; bases with no gene match: 14. The germline V gene encodes CDR1 SQVTM and CDR2 ANQGSEA. CDR3 region: CSVGGRGEVGEQYF. In DNA, the CDR3 is TGCAGCGTCGGCGGGAGAGGAGAAGTAGGCGAGCAGTACTTC.

The chain uses TRBV27 and TRBJ1-1; 8 positions match TRBD1. Germline V gene sequence: CDR1 MNHEY, CDR2 SMNVEV (reference sequence). The CDR3 is 12 residues long. Trimming cost V 7 bases and J 10 bases; bases outside gene matches: 8. CDR3 sequence reads: CASKGQGEGAFF. DNA for the CDR3: TGTGCCAGCAAAGGACAGGGCGAAGGAGCTTTCTTT.

This rearrangement joins TRBV10-3 to TRBJ2-1, with 12 nucleotides matching TRBD2. The CDR3 spans 22 residues. The germline V gene has CDR1 ENHRY and CDR2 SYGVKD. Trimming removed 6 bases from V and 0 bases from J; junction bases left unmatched: 21. CDR3 nucleotide sequence: TGTGCCATCAGGGATCGTATCAAGCCGGGACTAGCGGGTACGAGCTCCTACAATGAGCAGTTCTTC. It is translated as CAIRDRIKPGLAGTSSYNEQFF.

V gene TRBV19 combines with J gene TRBJ1-4, with 7 positions matching TRBD1. Germline CDR1 LNHDA, CDR2 SQIVND (reference sequence). The CDR3 is made up of 16 amino acids. The trim removed 4 bases at V and 0 bases at J, leaving 5 bases unmatched. CDR3 DNA: TGTGCCAGTAGTACCGGGACAGTTGCAACTAATGAAAAACTGTTTTTT. This gives the protein CASSTGTVATNEKLFF.

In the case of this clone: The junction shows a germline mismatch at one end, possibly a read error. Other DNA sequences from this sample encode an identical CDR3 as well. The rearrangement links TRBV5-1 to TRBJ1-1; 9 nucleotides align to TRBD1. Germline CDR1 reads SGHRS; CDR2 reads YFSETQ. CDR3 length equals 15 residues. The CDR3 region is CASSLWGQGGTEAFF. For the CDR3, the DNA is TGCGCTAGCAGCTTGTGGGGACAGGGCGGGACTGAAGCTTTCTTT.

This chain links TRBV25-1 with TRBJ2-1; TRBD1 is a possible D gene (5 bases). This CDR3 contains 13 residues. Germline loops: CDR1 MGHDK, CDR2 SYGVNS. Deletions cut 2 bases from V and 7 bases from J, with 9 bases between. CDR3 DNA sequence: TGTGCCAGCAGTGAACCCAGGGTAAATGAGCAGTTCTTC. Residues: CASSEPRVNEQFF.

This chain joins TRBV13 and TRBJ1-3; 8 nucleotides align to TRBD1. V shed 5 bases, J shed 2 bases, and the junction held 2 bases outside the gene matches. CDR3 length: 14 residues. The germline V gene encodes CDR1 PRHDT and CDR2 FYEKMQ (reference sequence). CDR3 protein: CASSQTGAGNTIYF. CDR3 nucleotides: TGTGCCAGCAGCCAGACAGGGGCTGGAAACACCATATATTTT.